One T cell receptor beta chain is described in this entry. The record originates from a study of radiotherapy plus CTLA-4 blockade in lung cancer. TCRdb's copy holds only in-frame clones and misses some; the assay was immunoSEQ multiplex PCR. Of approximately 73,000 clones listed, around 86% are singletons. This CDR3 has 13 residues. Per germline, CDR1 MNHNS and CDR2 SASEGT. V trimming: 8 bases; J trimming: 9 bases; junction bases outside the gene matches: 3. The specimen was peripheral blood, collected from a patient treated with radiotherapy plus ipilimumab. The receptor's source is a human donor with non-small cell lung cancer that progressed on radiotherapy plus ipilimumab. The V and J genes are TRBV6-1 and TRBJ2-1; 14 bases agree with TRBD2. The CDR3 region has the DNA TGTGCCAGCGGGGGACTAGCGGGAGTTGAGCAGTTCTTC. Amino acids: CASGGLAGVEQFF.